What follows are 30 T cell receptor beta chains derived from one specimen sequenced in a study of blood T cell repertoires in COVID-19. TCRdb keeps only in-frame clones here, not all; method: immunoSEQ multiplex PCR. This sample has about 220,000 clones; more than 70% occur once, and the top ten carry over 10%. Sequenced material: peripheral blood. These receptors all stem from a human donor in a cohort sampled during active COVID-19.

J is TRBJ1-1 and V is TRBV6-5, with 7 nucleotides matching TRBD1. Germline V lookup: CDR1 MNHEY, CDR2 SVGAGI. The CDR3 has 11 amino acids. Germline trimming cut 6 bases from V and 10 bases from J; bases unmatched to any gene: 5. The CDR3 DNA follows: TGTGCCAGCAGCTTACAGGGGAGAGCTTTCTTT. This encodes CASSLQGRAFF.

In DNA form, the CDR3 reads TGTGCCAGCAGTTTCCCCCCCCGACTAGCGGGGGCCTCGGTGGAGACCCAGTACTTC. Amino acid sequence: CASSFPPRLAGASVETQYF. The chain links TRBV28 to TRBJ2-5, with TRBD2 identical over 12 bases. Germline V gives CDR1 MDHEN, CDR2 SYDVKM. This CDR3 is built from 19 residues. V was pared by 3 bases and J by 5 bases, with 16 bases of the junction left unmatched. The full variable domain, in which reference TRBV28 and TRBJ2-5 provide the parts outside the CDR3, is DVKVTQSSRYLVKRTGEKVFLECVQDMDHENMFWYRQDPGLGLRLIYFSYDVKMKEKGDIPEGYSVSREKKERFSLILESASTNQTSMYLCASSFPPRLAGASVETQYFGPGTRLLVL.

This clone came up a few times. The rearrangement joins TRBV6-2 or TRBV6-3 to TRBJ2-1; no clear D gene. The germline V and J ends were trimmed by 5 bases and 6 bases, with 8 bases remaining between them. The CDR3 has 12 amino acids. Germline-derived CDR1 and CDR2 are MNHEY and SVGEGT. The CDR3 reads CASSDQVNEQFF. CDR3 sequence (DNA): TGTGCCAGCAGTGACCAGGTCAATGAGCAGTTCTTC.

The CDR3 loop reads CASSSGQASYGYTF. Here the CDR3 DNA reads TGCGCCAGCAGCTCGGGACAGGCAAGCTATGGCTACACCTTC. This chain joins TRBV5-1 and TRBJ1-2; TRBD1 agrees at 8 bases. The CDR3 length is 14 residues. Losses at the gene ends were 3 bases for V and 4 bases for J; bases not matched to a gene: 5. Germline V gives CDR1 SGHRS, CDR2 YFSETQ. The full variable domain, in which reference TRBV5-1 and TRBJ1-2 provide the parts outside the CDR3, is KAGVTQTPRYLIKTRGQQVTLSCSPISGHRSVSWYQQTPGQGLQFLFEYFSETQRNKGNFPGRFSGRQFSNSRSEMNVSTLELGDSALYLCASSSGQASYGYTFGSGTRLTVV.

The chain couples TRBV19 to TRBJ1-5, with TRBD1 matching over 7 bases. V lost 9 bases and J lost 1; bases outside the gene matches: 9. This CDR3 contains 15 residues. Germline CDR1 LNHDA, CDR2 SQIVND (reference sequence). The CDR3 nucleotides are TGTGCCAGCCTAGCCAGGGGGAAGAGCAATCAGCCCCAGCATTTT. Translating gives CASLARGKSNQPQHF.

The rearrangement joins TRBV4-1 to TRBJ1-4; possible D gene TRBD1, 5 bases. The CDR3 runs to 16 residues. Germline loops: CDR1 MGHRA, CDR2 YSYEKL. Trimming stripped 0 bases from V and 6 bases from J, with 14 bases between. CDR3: CASSQDTGGGYEKLFF. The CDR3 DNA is TGCGCCAGCAGCCAAGACACCGGGGGGGGATATGAAAAACTGTTTTTT.

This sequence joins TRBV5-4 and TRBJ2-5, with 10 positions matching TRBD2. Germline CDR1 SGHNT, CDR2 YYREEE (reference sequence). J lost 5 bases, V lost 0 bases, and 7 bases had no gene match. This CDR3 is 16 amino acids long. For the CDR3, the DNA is TGTGCCAGCAGCTTGGCGTCTAGCGGGAGTGGGGAGACCCAGTACTTC. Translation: CASSLASSGSGETQYF. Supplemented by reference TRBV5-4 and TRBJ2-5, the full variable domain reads ETGVTQSPTHLIKTRGQQVTLRCSSQSGHNTVSWYQQALGQGPQFIFQYYREEENGRGNFPPRFSGLQFPNYSSELNVNALELDDSALYLCASSLASSGSGETQYFGPGTRLLVL.

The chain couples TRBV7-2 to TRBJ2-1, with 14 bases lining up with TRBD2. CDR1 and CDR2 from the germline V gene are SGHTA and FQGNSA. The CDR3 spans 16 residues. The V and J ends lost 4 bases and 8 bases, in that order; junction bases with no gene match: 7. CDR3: CASSSRGLAGVDEQFF. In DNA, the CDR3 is TGTGCCAGCAGCTCCAGGGGACTAGCGGGAGTCGATGAGCAGTTCTTC. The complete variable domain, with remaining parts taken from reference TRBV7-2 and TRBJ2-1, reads GAGVSQSPSNKVTEKGKDVELRCDPISGHTALYWYRQSLGQGLEFLIYFQGNSAPDKSGLPSDRFSAERTGGSVSTLTIQRTQQEDSAVYLCASSSRGLAGVDEQFFGPGTRLTVL.

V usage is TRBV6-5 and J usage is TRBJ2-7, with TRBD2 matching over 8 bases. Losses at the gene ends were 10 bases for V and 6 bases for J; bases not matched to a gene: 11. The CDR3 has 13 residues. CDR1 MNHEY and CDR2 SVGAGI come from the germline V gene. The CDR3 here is CATSGGVYSEQYF. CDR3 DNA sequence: TGTGCCACCTCGGGAGGGGTCTATAGCGAGCAGTACTTC.

CDR3 amino acids: CSASIINYGYTF. The CDR3, as DNA: TGCAGTGCTAGTATTATTAACTATGGCTACACCTTC. The V call is TRBV20-1, the J call TRBJ1-2; D ambiguous. The CDR3 loop spans 12 amino acids. The V gene lost 3 bases and the J gene lost 1 base, with 6 bases spanning the gap. The germline V gene encodes CDR1 DFQATT and CDR2 SNEGSKA (reference sequence).

This CDR3 is CASRRAGVFTGELFF. For the CDR3, the DNA is TGTGCCAGCAGGAGAGCGGGGGTCTTCACCGGGGAGCTGTTTTTT. This chain uses TRBV11-2 with TRBJ2-2; 8 bases align to TRBD2. This CDR3 is 15 amino acids long. Germline V gene sequence: CDR1 SGHAT, CDR2 FQNNGV. With V trimmed by 6 bases and J by 4 bases, 7 bases remained unmatched.

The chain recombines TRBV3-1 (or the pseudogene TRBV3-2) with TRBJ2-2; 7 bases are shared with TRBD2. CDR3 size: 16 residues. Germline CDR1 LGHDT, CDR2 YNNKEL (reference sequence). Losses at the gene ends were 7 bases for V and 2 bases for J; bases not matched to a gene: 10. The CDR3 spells CASNPNGGGNTGELFF. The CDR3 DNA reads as TGTGCCAGCAACCCGAACGGCGGGGGTAACACCGGGGAGCTGTTTTTT.

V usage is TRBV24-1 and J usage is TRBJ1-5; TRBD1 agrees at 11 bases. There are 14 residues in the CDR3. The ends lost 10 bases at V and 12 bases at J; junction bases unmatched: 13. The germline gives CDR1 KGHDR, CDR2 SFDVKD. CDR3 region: CATGNPGQGVVQHF. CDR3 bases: TGTGCCACAGGAAACCCGGGACAGGGGGTAGTCCAGCATTTT.

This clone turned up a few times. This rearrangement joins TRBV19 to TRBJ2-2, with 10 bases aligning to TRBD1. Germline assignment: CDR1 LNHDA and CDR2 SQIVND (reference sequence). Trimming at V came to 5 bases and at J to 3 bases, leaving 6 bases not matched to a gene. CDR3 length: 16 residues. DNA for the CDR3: TGTGCCAGTAGTCGCCGGGACAGGGGACACACCGGGGAGCTGTTTTTT. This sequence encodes CASSRRDRGHTGELFF.

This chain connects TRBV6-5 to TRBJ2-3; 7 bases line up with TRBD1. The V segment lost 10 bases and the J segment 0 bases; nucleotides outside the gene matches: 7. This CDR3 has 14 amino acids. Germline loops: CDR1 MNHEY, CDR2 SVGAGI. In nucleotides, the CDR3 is TGTGCCACGGCCGGGACAGTTAGCACAGATACGCAGTATTTT. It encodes CATAGTVSTDTQYF.

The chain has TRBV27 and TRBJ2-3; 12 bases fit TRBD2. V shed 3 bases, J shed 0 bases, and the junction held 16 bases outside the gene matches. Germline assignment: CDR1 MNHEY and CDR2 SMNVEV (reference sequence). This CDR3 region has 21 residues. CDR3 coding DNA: TGTGCCAGCAGTTTGTCTCCCCCTCTAGCGGGAGGGGGGCCTAGCACAGATACGCAGTATTTT. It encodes CASSLSPPLAGGGPSTDTQYF.

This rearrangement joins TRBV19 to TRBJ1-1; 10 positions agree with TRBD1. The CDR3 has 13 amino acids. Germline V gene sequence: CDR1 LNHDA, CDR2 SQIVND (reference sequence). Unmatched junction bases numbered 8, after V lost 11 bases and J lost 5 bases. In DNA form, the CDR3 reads TGTGCCTCAAAGACAGGGGGCGAAACTGAAGCTTTCTTT. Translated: CASKTGGETEAFF. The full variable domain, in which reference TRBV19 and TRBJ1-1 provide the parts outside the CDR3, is DGGITQSPKYLFRKEGQNVTLSCEQNLNHDAMYWYRQDPGQGLRLIYYSQIVNDFQKGDIAEGYSVSREKKESFPLTVTSAQKNPTAFYLCASKTGGETEAFFGQGTRLTVV.

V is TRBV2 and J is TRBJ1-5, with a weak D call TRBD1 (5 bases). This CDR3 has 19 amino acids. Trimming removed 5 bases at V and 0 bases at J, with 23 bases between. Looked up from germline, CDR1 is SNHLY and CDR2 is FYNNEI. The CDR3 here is CASSLIGTGNLYSNQPQHF. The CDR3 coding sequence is TGTGCCAGCAGTCTAATAGGAACAGGAAACCTCTATAGCAATCAGCCCCAGCATTTT. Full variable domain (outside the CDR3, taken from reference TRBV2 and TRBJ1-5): EPEVTQTPSHQVTQMGQEVILRCVPISNHLYFYWYRQILGQKVEFLVSFYNNEISEKSEIFDDQFSVERPDGSNFTLKIRSTKLEDSAMYFCASSLIGTGNLYSNQPQHFGDGTRLSIL.

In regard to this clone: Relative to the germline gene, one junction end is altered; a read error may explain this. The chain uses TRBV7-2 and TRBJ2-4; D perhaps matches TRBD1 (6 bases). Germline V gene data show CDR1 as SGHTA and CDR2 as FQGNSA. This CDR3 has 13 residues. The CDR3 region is CASSEGVGTPPRF. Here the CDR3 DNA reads TGTGCCAGCAGCGAGGGGGTGGGTACCCCCCCCCGGTTC.

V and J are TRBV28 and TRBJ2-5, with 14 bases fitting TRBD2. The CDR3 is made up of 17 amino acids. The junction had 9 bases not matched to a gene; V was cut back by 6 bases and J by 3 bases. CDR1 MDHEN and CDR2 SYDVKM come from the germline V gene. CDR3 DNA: TGTGCCAGCAGCCCCACGGGACTAGCGGGAGTGAAAGAGACCCAGTACTTC. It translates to CASSPTGLAGVKETQYF.

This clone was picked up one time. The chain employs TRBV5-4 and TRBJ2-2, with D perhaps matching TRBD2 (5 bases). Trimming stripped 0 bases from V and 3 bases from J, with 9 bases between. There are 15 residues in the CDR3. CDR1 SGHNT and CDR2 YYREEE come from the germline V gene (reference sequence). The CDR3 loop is CASSLGRRDTGELFF. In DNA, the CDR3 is TGTGCCAGCAGCTTGGGCAGGCGGGACACCGGGGAGCTGTTTTTT.

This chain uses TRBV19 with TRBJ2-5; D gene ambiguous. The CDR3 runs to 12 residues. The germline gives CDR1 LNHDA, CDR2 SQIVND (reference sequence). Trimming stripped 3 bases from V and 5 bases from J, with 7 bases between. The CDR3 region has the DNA TGTGCCAGTAGTATCACCGGGGAGACCCAGTACTTC. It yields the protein CASSITGETQYF.

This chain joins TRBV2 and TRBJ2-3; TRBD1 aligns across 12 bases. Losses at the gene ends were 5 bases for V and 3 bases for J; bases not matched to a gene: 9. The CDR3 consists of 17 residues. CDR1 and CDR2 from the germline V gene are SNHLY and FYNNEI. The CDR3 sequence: CASSQGPGQGATDTQYF. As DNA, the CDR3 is TGTGCCAGCAGTCAAGGGCCGGGACAGGGGGCAACAGATACGCAGTATTTT.

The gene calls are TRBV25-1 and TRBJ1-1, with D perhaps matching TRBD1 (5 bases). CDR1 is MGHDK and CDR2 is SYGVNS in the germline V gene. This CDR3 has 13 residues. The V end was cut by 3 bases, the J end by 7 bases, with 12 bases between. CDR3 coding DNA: TGTGCCAGCAGTGAGCCCGGGCAGGGTGAAGCTTTCTTT. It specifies CASSEPGQGEAFF.

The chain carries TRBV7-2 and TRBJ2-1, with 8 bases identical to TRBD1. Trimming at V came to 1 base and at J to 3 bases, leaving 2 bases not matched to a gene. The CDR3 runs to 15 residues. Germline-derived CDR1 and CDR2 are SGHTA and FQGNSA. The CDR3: CASSLVGQGYNEQFF. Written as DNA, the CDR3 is TGTGCCAGCAGCTTAGTTGGACAGGGCTACAATGAGCAGTTCTTC.

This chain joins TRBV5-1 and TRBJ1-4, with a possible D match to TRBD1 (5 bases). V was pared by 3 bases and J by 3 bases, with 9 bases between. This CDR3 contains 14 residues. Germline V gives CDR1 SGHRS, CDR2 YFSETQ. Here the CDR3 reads CASSWGGANEKLFF. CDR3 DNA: TGCGCCAGCAGCTGGGGCGGTGCTAATGAAAAACTGTTTTTT.

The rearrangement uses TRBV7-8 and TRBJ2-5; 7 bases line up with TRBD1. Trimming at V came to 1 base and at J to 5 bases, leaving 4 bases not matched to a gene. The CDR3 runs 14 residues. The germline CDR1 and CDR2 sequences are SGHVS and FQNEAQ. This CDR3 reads CASSLVGGAETQYF. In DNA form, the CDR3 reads TGTGCCAGCAGCTTAGTAGGGGGCGCCGAGACCCAGTACTTC.

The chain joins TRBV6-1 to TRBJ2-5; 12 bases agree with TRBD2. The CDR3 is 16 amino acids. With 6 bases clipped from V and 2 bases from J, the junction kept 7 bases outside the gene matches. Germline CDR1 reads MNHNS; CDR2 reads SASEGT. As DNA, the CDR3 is TGTGCCAGCAGCGAAACTAGCGGGAGGTTTCAAGAGACCCAGTACTTC. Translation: CASSETSGRFQETQYF.

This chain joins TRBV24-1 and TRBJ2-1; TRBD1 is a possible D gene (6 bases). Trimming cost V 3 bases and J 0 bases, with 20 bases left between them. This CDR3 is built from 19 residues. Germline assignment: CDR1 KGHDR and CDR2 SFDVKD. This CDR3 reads CATSDPSKGEISSYNEQFF. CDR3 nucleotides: TGTGCCACCAGTGATCCGAGTAAGGGGGAAATTAGCTCCTACAATGAGCAGTTCTTC.

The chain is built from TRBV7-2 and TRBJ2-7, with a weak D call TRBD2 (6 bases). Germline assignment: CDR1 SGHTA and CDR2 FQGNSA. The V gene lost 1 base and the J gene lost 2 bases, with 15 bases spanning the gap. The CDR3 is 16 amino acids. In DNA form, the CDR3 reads TGTGCCAGCAGCTTAGAGGGTGGCGGGGTTGCCTACGAGCAGTACTTC. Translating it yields CASSLEGGGVAYEQYF.